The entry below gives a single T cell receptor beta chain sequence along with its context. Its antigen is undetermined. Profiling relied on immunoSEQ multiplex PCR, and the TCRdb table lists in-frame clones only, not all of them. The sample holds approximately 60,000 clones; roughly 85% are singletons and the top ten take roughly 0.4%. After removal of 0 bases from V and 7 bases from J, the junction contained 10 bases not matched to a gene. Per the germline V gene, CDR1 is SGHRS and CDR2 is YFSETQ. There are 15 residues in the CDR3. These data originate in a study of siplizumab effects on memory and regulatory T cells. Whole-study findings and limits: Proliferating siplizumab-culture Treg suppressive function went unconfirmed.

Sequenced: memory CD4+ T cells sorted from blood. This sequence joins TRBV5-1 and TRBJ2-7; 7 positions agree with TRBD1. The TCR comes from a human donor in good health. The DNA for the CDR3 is TGCGCCAGCAGCTTGGCAACGACAGGGTCGGGAGAGCAGTACTTC. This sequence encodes CASSLATTGSGEQYF.